This T cell receptor (beta chain) is from a study of identical twins (dated by TCRdb to 2016 to 2018). Study-level background: The study deep-sequenced TCR alpha and beta repertoires from monozygotic twins, unrelated adults of various ages and cord blood to test whether fetal clonotypes persist. Replicate twin experiments were performed at different times using different library preparation protocols to rule out contamination. The study at large found these results: Abundant cord blood beta clonotypes had fewer insertions, young adult naive repertoires showed a similar but weaker trend, and memory repertoires showed no such trend. Compared with coincidental sharing between unrelated individuals, out-of-frame TCR alpha sequences shared between twins had an excess of sequences with low generation probability. Excess twin sharing in beta out-of-frame sequences was weaker because fewer shared sequences lowered the signal-to-noise ratio. Because the same donors could not be followed over many years, the conclusions depended on cross-sectional statistical analysis. Zero-insertion analyses could be partly confounded by invariant T cells such as MAIT and iNKT, although diverse VJ usage argued against such confounding for most clonotypes. In monozygotic twins, out-of-frame TCR alpha sharing was systematically underestimated by recombination models, although the models agreed with sharing between unrelated individuals.

The CDR3 starts with the cysteine, ends with the phenylalanine, and has 15 residues. CDR3 DNA only is kept here, 45 bases in frame from base 1. Via the germline V gene, CDR1 is MGHDK and CDR2 SYGVNS. Deletion took 8 bases off V and 0 bases off J, with a span of 14 bases between the germline ends. A note on this clonotype: Its antigen is unknown. No base quality information exists; no much larger clone differs at one position.

Library generation was performed with 5' RACE. The instrument was an Illumina HiSeq 2000. A universal primer binding site was added through template switching, and the final cDNA carried a unique molecular identifier so that TCR cDNA molecules could be counted accurately. First-strand cDNA for TCR alpha and beta chains was synthesized from specific primers in the conserved constant-segment region. To control for contamination, each cDNA library was double barcoded with a SMART-Mk sample barcode plus Illumina barcodes. Two successive PCR steps introduced TruSeq adapter sequences along with Illumina sample barcodes. The TCR alpha and beta cDNA libraries were sequenced on the Illumina HiSeq platform using custom primers. In the paper's pipeline: MiGEC processed the raw reads to extract unique molecular identifiers, while MiXCR was used to determine the CDR3 positions. Recombination models were inferred per individual with the repgenHMM and IGoR tools using an EM algorithm. Shared clonotypes were analyzed with the tcR package in R, and sharing was normalized by the product of cloneset sizes. To study raw recombination free of thymic and clonal selection effects, out-of-frame nonproductive sequences were analyzed. The public sequencing data were trimmed at Q25 with fastp and processed into clonotypes with MiXCR by TCRdb, which kept only in-frame beta chains. Identical CDR3 protein sequences are pooled into one entry, listed with their most common genes and DNA. The V and J calls, along with clone size, are taken from TCRdb and not from the paper's own processing. A total of roughly 200,000 distinct CDR3 sequences appear in this sample, 6.5% to 8.5% of them only once. In total, the top ten clones hold 1.9% of the sample.

Every donor was a healthy Caucasian. Three pairs of female monozygotic twins, all aged about 18 to 29 years, made up the twin cohort. Miltenyi CD45RO+ enrichment and human naive T-cell isolation kits were used to isolate memory (CD45RO+) and naive T cells from PBMC. The sample was also reused in another study, on yellow fever vaccine responses in identical twins. The second study, in turn, reports: The authors reported that the T cell response to vaccination in identical twins appeared partly convergent and partly personalized. In the study, vaccine-responding T cell clones were precisely tracked in identical twins.

The sequenced material came from memory (CD45RO+) T cells sorted from blood. Read against the paper, the sample's cell subset or site label means: CD45RO+ enriched T cells. The sequence is built from TRBV25-1 and TRBJ2-1; TRBD1 is a weak D gene call, 5 bases matching. This TCR was sampled from a woman between 18 and 29 years old in good health. This receptor carries the CDR3 CASARKGYSYNEQFF. In nucleotide form, the sequence is TGTGCCAGCGCCCGGAAGGGGTACTCCTACAATGAGCAGTTCTTC.